This T cell receptor (beta chain) came from a study of OX40 agonist ivuxolimab in advanced cancers. On the study more broadly: An anti-OX40 (CD134) antibody with agonistic activity, ivuxolimab, was administered to patients. The study reported partial responses in three patients: one hepatocellular carcinoma, two cutaneous melanoma.

Turning to this clone: Antigen specificity is unknown.

Germline CDR1 is SGHDT and CDR2 is YYEEEE. This CDR3 has 14 amino acids. V gave up 0 bases and J gave up 3 bases, with 9 bases separating them. General study findings and limits: Expanded clones were, on average, more numerous among CD8+ T cells than CD4+. CD4+ and CD8+ blood T cells expanded clonally by week 6 at 0.1 to 3.0 mg/kg.

Assay used: immunoSEQ multiplex PCR; TCRdb lists only in-frame clones, some missing. The data contain fewer than 85,000 clones, more than 75% of them seen just once; the ten biggest clones take up 5.5% to 6.5%. The rearrangement links TRBV5-6 to TRBJ1-1; no firm D call. This clonotype originated in an adult with an advanced solid tumor such as melanoma, head and neck, liver or kidney cancer. Source: CD4+ or CD8+ T cells sorted from blood, taken in a trial of the OX40 agonist ivuxolimab. CDR3 protein: CASSLAGRYTEAFF. The CDR3 DNA follows: TGTGCCAGCAGCTTGGCCGGCAGGTACACTGAAGCTTTCTTT.